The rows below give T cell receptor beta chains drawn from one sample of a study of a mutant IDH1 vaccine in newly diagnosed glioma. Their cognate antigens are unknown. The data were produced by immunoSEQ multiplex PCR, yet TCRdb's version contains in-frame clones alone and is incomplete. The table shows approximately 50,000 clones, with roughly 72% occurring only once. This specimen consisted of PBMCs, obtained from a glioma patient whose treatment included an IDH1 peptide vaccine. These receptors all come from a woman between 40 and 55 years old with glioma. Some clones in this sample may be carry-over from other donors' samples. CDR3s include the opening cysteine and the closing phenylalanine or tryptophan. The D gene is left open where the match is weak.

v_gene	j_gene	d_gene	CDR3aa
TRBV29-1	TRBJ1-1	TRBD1	CSVRDRVEAFF
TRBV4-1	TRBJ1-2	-	CASSQVLQRTIRLLGYTF
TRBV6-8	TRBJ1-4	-	CASSGRGEKLFF
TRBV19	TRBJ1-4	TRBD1	CASSFDREGEKLFF
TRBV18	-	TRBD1	CASSRSIRGILYEQYF
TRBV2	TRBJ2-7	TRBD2	CATTSGGNYEQYF
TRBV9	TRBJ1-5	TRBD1	CASSPGGGNQPQHF
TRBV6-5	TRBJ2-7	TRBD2	CASSYTGGGYEQYF
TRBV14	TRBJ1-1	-	CASSQRGFAEAFF
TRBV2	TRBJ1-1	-	CASRGGEAFF
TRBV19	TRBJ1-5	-	CASRARVRDQPQHF
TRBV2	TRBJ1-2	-	CASSEGGRVRGYTF
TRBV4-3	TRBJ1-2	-	CASSQGVGIGYTF
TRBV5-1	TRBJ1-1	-	CASSPAGMDTEAFF
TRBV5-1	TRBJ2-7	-	CASRFRGAAYEQYF
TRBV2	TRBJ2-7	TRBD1	CASSDYPGWDRVSYEQYF
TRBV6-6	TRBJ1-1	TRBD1	CASRGTGENTEAFF
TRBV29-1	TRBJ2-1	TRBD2	CSAPQTSGGGSNEQFF
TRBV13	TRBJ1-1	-	CASSSAWRDNTEAFF
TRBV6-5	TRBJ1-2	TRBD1	CASSRRGRNYGYTF
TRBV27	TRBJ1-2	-	CASSSLWANYGYTF
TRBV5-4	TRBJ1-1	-	CASTLGRNTEAFF
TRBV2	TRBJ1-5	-	CASSDPNQPQHF
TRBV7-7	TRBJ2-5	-	CASSSLGGGETQYF
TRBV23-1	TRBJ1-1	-	CASSPAPVEAFF
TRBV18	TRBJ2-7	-	CASSPPGGSSYEQYF
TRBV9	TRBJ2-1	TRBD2	CASSVTSGSYNEQFF
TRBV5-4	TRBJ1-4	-	CASSGGPNEKLFF
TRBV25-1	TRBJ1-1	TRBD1	CASSAPGEGDRGGTEAFF
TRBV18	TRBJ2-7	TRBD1	CASSQRQGDPQQYF
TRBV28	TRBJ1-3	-	CASSFLKGNTIYF
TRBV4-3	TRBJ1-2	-	CASSQDQGWYGYTF
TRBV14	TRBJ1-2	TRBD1	CASSQFLSGQGSYGYTF
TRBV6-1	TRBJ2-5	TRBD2	CASKYSGGTQETQYF
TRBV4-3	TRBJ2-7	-	CASSQLPGHQYEQYF
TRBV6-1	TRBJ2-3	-	CASSEGGLNTDTQYF
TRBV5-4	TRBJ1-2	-	CASSLRGGYGYTF
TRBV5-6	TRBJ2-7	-	CASSLGDLEQYF
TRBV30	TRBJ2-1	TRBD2	CAWTYWAAGGYNEQFF
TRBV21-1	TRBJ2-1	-	CASSKGALAGGGYNEQFF
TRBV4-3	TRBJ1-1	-	CASSQDYGRVTEAFF
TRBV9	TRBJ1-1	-	CASSVASYGAEAFF
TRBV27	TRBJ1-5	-	CASSFGPGPNQPQHF
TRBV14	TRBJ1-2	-	CASSQDGRRYTF